The 28 T cell receptor beta chains presented below share a single source sample, sequenced in a study of blood T cell repertoires in COVID-19 (dated by TCRdb to between 2020 and 2021). Library generation was performed with the immunoSEQ multiplex PCR assay. This immuneACCESS table, as held by TCRdb, lists in-frame sequences with V and J called but not all clones. Of the missing ones, under half trace to an unresolved V gene in checked studies; the others have no known cause. The sample contains 75,000 to 85,000 clones, around 82% of them found a single time. The leading ten clones occupy approximately 7% of the sample. Input material: peripheral blood. These receptor sequences come from a human donor in a cohort sampled during active COVID-19.

The chain links TRBV3-1 (or the pseudogene TRBV3-2) to TRBJ1-5; 7 bases agree with TRBD1. V was clipped by 3 bases and J by 4 bases; unmatched bases: 0. The CDR3 has 13 residues. Germline values: CDR1 LGHDT, CDR2 YNNKEL (reference sequence). The CDR3 DNA reads TGTGCCAGCAGCCAGGGACAGAATCAGCCCCAGCATTTT. Translated: CASSQGQNQPQHF.

The rearrangement joins TRBV7-2 to TRBJ2-2; 7 bases fit TRBD1. Germline V gives CDR1 SGHTA, CDR2 FQGNSA. The CDR3 is made up of 15 amino acids. The V gene end was trimmed by 5 bases and the J gene end by 2 bases; junction bases not matched to a gene: 5. The CDR3 reads CASSAGTANTGELFF. CDR3 coding DNA: TGTGCCAGCAGCGCAGGGACAGCAAACACCGGGGAGCTGTTTTTT. The entire variable domain, with the rest obtained from reference TRBV7-2 and TRBJ2-2, is as follows: GAGVSQSPSNKVTEKGKDVELRCDPISGHTALYWYRQSLGQGLEFLIYFQGNSAPDKSGLPSDRFSAERTGGSVSTLTIQRTQQEDSAVYLCASSAGTANTGELFFGEGSRLTVL.

This clone was seen a few times. V gene TRBV9 combines with J gene TRBJ1-1; D gene unclear. V lost 0 bases and J lost 5, with 8 bases in between. The length of the CDR3 is 13 residues. Germline CDR1 SGDLS, CDR2 YYNGEE. This CDR3 reads CASSVAGRTEAFF. Here the CDR3 DNA reads TGTGCCAGCAGCGTAGCGGGGAGGACTGAAGCTTTCTTT.

The rearrangement uses TRBV6-1 and TRBJ1-2; 7 bases are a match to TRBD1. The CDR3 extends over 13 amino acids. Germline values: CDR1 MNHNS, CDR2 SASEGT. V gave up 3 bases and J gave up 7 bases; unmatched junction bases: 5. CDR3 coding DNA: TGTGCCAGCAGTGAGGGACAGAGACTTGGCTACACCTTC. This translates into CASSEGQRLGYTF.

The chain is built from TRBV6-1 and TRBJ2-7, with unresolved D. This CDR3 has 14 amino acids. Trimming took 2 bases from V and 2 from J, leaving 10 bases between them. The V gene's germline CDR1 is MNHNS and CDR2 SASEGT. The CDR3 DNA reads as TGTGCCAGCAGTGAAAACTTTGCGACCTACGAGCAGTACTTC. Protein sequence: CASSENFATYEQYF.

This chain joins TRBV9 and TRBJ1-1, with TRBD1 matching 8 bases. There are 12 residues in the CDR3. The J segment lost 8 bases and the V segment lost 4 bases, leaving 4 bases of the junction unmatched. The germline V gene encodes CDR1 SGDLS and CDR2 YYNGEE. In nucleotides, the CDR3 is TGTGCCAGCAGCTCCAGGGACAGGGAAGCTTTCTTT. Translating gives CASSSRDREAFF.

V and J are TRBV12-3 or TRBV12-4 and TRBJ2-7; maybe TRBD2 (5 bases). Trimming took off 3 bases at V and 5 bases at J, with 11 bases between the two ends. There are 13 residues in the CDR3. The CDR3 DNA sequence: TGTGCCAGCAGTTTCTTTCGAGGGAACGAGCAGTACTTC. Translation gives CASSFFRGNEQYF.

The chain couples TRBV2 to TRBJ2-7; TRBD1 matches 8 bases. The CDR3 is made up of 14 amino acids. CDR1 is SNHLY, CDR2 FYNNEI, per germline. J was trimmed by 6 bases and V by 8 bases; bases with no gene match: 12. The CDR3 sequence is CASSGTGVTAEQYF. The CDR3 DNA follows: TGTGCCAGCTCCGGGACAGGTGTAACAGCCGAGCAGTACTTC.

The chain carries TRBV10-3 and TRBJ1-2, with D perhaps TRBD1 (6 bases). The germline gives CDR1 ENHRY, CDR2 SYGVKD. CDR3 length: 14 residues. Trimming removed 5 bases at V and 2 bases at J, with 12 bases between. The CDR3 loop reads CAISNREMNYGYTF. The CDR3 DNA reads as TGTGCCATCAGTAACAGGGAAATGAACTATGGCTACACCTTC.

The count of this clone is one. This sequence joins TRBV5-4 and TRBJ2-7; TRBD1 aligns across 8 bases. Germline V gene lookup returns CDR1 SGHNT and CDR2 YYREEE (reference sequence). Losses at the gene ends were 0 bases for V and 2 bases for J; bases not matched to a gene: 1. The CDR3 length is 14 residues. The chain's CDR3 is CASSLGTGPYEQYF. Written as DNA, the CDR3 is TGTGCCAGCAGCTTGGGGACAGGGCCCTACGAGCAGTACTTC. The full variable domain, rest sourced from reference TRBV5-4 and TRBJ2-7, is ETGVTQSPTHLIKTRGQQVTLRCSSQSGHNTVSWYQQALGQGPQFIFQYYREEENGRGNFPPRFSGLQFPNYSSELNVNALELDDSALYLCASSLGTGPYEQYFGPGTRLTVT.

V usage is TRBV7-6 and J usage is TRBJ1-6; D remains unclear. Trimming stripped 5 bases from V and 7 bases from J, with 9 bases between. The germline gives CDR1 SGHVS, CDR2 FNYEAQ. The CDR3 totals 13 residues. CDR3 sequence: CASSRTNNSPLHF. The CDR3 DNA reads as TGTGCCAGCAGCCGTACAAACAATTCACCCCTCCACTTT.

V usage is TRBV25-1 and J usage is TRBJ1-6, with no clear D. This CDR3 contains 15 residues. Germline CDR1 and CDR2: MGHDK and SYGVNS. The germline V and J ends were trimmed by 4 bases and 5 bases, with 12 bases remaining between them. DNA for the CDR3: TGTGCCAGCAGTGGAGTAACAGCAAATAATTCACCCCTCCACTTT. Amino acids: CASSGVTANNSPLHF.

This clone came up a few times. The chain carries TRBV15 and TRBJ1-2, with a tentative D call TRBD1 (6 bases). The length of the CDR3 is 13 residues. V lost 7 bases and J lost 5, with 14 bases in between. Per the germline V gene, CDR1 is LNHNV and CDR2 is YYDKDF (reference sequence). CDR3 amino acids: CATNKDSNYGYTF. As DNA, the CDR3 is TGTGCCACCAACAAGGACAGCAATTATGGCTACACCTTC.

The V and J genes are TRBV7-2 and TRBJ2-7; TRBD1 is a possible D gene (8 bases). Germline CDR1 and CDR2: SGHTA and FQGNSA. This CDR3 is 14 amino acids long. V was trimmed by 4 bases and J by 4 bases, leaving 14 bases between them. For the CDR3, the DNA is TGTGCCAGCAGCTACGGACAGGGAGGGTACGAGCAGTACTTC. Protein sequence: CASSYGQGGYEQYF. Drawing the rest from reference TRBV7-2 and TRBJ2-7, the complete variable domain is GAGVSQSPSNKVTEKGKDVELRCDPISGHTALYWYRQSLGQGLEFLIYFQGNSAPDKSGLPSDRFSAERTGGSVSTLTIQRTQQEDSAVYLCASSYGQGGYEQYFGPGTRLTVT.

This clone was seen just once. This chain connects TRBV7-8 to TRBJ1-2; the D gene is possibly TRBD1 (5 bases). V shed 4 bases and J shed 4 bases, with 19 bases lying between them. The germline CDR1 and CDR2 sequences are SGHVS and FQNEAQ. CDR3 length: 16 amino acids. The CDR3 spells CASSSRWGETVYGYTF. Written as DNA, the CDR3 is TGTGCCAGCAGCTCCCGCTGGGGGGAGACCGTCTATGGCTACACCTTC.

The rearrangement joins TRBV19 to TRBJ1-2; possibly TRBD1 for D (5 bases). V gave up 10 bases and J gave up 3 bases, with 18 bases separating them. Per the germline V gene, CDR1 is LNHDA and CDR2 is SQIVND (reference sequence). The CDR3 contains 14 residues. This CDR3 is CATTSGTGDYGYTF. The CDR3 bases are TGTGCCACCACCTCCGGGACTGGTGACTATGGCTACACCTTC.

The sample holds a few counts of this clone. The V and J genes are TRBV5-1 and TRBJ1-1; tentatively, D is TRBD1 (6 bases). This CDR3 is 12 amino acids long. CDR1 is SGHRS, CDR2 YFSETQ, per germline. V lost 4 bases to trimming and J lost 7 bases, with 11 bases between them. In nucleotides, the CDR3 is TGCGCCAGCAGCCAAGGGGGGGATGAAGCTTTCTTT. Translated, it gives CASSQGGDEAFF.

The chain recombines TRBV3-1 (or the pseudogene TRBV3-2) with TRBJ1-1; D is uncertain. V lost 1 base and J lost 6, with 15 bases in between. The CDR3 is 15 residues long. Germline-derived CDR1 and CDR2 are LGHDT and YNNKEL (reference sequence). The DNA for the CDR3 is TGTGCCAGCAGCCAAGTTAGACACCTCACGGCTGAAGCTTTCTTT. As protein: CASSQVRHLTAEAFF.

This chain links TRBV11-2 with TRBJ1-2; no firm D call. The germline V gene encodes CDR1 SGHAT and CDR2 FQNNGV. Trimming took 4 bases from V and 8 from J, leaving 8 bases between them. This CDR3 is built from 11 residues. The CDR3: CASSSLVGYTF. DNA for the CDR3: TGTGCCAGCAGCTCCCTAGTGGGCTACACCTTC.

V is TRBV7-2 and J is TRBJ2-7; 10 bases are shared with TRBD1. The CDR3 length is 14 residues. Germline CDR1 is SGHTA and CDR2 is FQGNSA. The J segment lost 2 bases and the V segment lost 5 bases, leaving 3 bases of the junction unmatched. CDR3 sequence reads: CASSKGQGPYEQYF. The CDR3 DNA reads TGTGCCAGCAGCAAGGGACAGGGGCCCTACGAGCAGTACTTC.

The rearrangement links TRBV19 to TRBJ1-5; no clear D. The CDR3 is 13 amino acids. Trimming stripped 3 bases from V and 5 bases from J, with 8 bases between. Germline assignment: CDR1 LNHDA and CDR2 SQIVND (reference sequence). The CDR3 nucleotides are TGTGCCAGTAGTATGGAGGCTTATCAGCCCCAGCATTTT. Translated, it gives CASSMEAYQPQHF.

CDR3 sequence: CSVWTGDLGYTF. CDR3 bases: TGCAGCGTTTGGACAGGCGATCTTGGCTACACCTTC. The rearrangement joins TRBV29-1 to TRBJ1-2; TRBD1 matches at 7 bases. In germline, CDR1 is SQVTM, CDR2 ANQGSEA. The junction had 7 bases not matched to a gene; V was cut back by 5 bases and J by 7 bases. The CDR3 contains 12 residues.

CDR3 region: CASSQDPGRYGYTF. CDR3 in DNA: TGCGCCAGCAGCCAAGATCCAGGCCGGTATGGCTACACCTTC. J is TRBJ1-2 and V is TRBV4-3; no definite D call. Germline CDR1 is LGHNA and CDR2 is YSLEER. V was clipped by 0 bases and J by 5 bases, with 10 bases between them. This CDR3 is 14 amino acids long.

This chain uses TRBV2 with TRBJ2-3, with TRBD2 identical over 10 bases. CDR3 length equals 14 residues. Trimming cost V 6 bases and J 10 bases; bases outside gene matches: 10. CDR1 SNHLY and CDR2 FYNNEI come from the germline V gene. CDR3 sequence: CASSESLAGVSQYF. The CDR3 DNA follows: TGTGCCAGCAGCGAAAGTCTAGCGGGGGTGTCGCAGTATTTT.

The rearrangement uses TRBV7-8 and TRBJ1-2, with TRBD1 matching over 10 bases. The CDR3 runs 15 residues. V shed 3 bases and J 3 bases; nucleotides not matched to a gene: 4. Germline CDR1 reads SGHVS; CDR2 reads FQNEAQ. For the CDR3, the DNA is TGTGCCAGCAGCTTCCGGGACAGGGGTGACTATGGCTACACCTTC. This gives the protein CASSFRDRGDYGYTF.

The V gene is TRBV19, the J gene TRBJ2-3; D may be TRBD2 (6 bases). The CDR3 consists of 14 residues. The germline gives CDR1 LNHDA, CDR2 SQIVND (reference sequence). The ends were cut back, 9 bases at V and 3 bases at J, with 16 bases in the middle. The CDR3 region has the DNA TGTGCCAGCGACTCAGCGGGCGGGACAGATACGCAGTATTTT. It translates to CASDSAGGTDTQYF.

The J gene is TRBJ2-5, the V gene TRBV19; TRBD2 aligns across 11 bases. Germline CDR1 is LNHDA and CDR2 is SQIVND (reference sequence). CDR3 length: 14 residues. The J segment lost 1 base and the V segment lost 6 bases, leaving 1 base of the junction unmatched. The CDR3 DNA sequence: TGTGCCAGTAGAACTAGCGGGGGCCAAGAGACCCAGTACTTC. It encodes CASRTSGGQETQYF.

V and J are TRBV18 and TRBJ2-5, with 9 bases fitting TRBD1. CDR1 is KGHSH and CDR2 is LQKENI in the germline V gene. There are 14 residues in the CDR3. With V trimmed by 3 bases and J by 1 base, 0 bases remained unmatched. The CDR3: CASSPGQGQETQYF. CDR3 DNA: TGTGCCAGCTCACCGGGACAGGGCCAAGAGACCCAGTACTTC.